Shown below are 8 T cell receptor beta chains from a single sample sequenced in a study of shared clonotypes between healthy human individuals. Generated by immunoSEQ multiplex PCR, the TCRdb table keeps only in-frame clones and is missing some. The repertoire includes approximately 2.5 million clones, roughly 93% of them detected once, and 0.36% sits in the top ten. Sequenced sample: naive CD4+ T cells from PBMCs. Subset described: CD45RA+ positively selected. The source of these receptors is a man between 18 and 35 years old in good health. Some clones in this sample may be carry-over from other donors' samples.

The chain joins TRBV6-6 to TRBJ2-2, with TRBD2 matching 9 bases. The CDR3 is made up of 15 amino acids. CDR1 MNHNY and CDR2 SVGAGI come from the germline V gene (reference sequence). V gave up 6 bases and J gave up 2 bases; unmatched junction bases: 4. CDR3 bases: TGTGCCAGCAGACGGCTAGCGGGAAACACCGGGGAGCTGTTTTTT. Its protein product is CASRRLAGNTGELFF.

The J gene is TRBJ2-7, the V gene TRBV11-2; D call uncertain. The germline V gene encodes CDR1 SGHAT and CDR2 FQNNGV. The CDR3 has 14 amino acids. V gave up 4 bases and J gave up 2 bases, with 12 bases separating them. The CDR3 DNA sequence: TGTGCCAGCAGCTCCCCGACTGTTACCTACGAGCAGTACTTC. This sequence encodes CASSSPTVTYEQYF.

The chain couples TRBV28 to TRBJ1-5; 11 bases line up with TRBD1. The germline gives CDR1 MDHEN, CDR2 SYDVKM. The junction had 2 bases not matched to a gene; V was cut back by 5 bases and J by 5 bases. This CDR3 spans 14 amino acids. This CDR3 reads CASSGTGGHQPQHF. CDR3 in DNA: TGTGCCAGCAGTGGGACAGGGGGACATCAGCCCCAGCATTTT.

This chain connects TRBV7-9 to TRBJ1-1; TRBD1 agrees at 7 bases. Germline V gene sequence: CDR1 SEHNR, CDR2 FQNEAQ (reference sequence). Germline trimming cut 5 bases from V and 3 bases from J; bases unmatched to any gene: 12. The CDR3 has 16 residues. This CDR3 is CASSPHRGSYDTEAFF. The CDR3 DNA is TGTGCCAGCAGCCCTCACAGGGGTTCTTACGACACTGAAGCTTTCTTT.

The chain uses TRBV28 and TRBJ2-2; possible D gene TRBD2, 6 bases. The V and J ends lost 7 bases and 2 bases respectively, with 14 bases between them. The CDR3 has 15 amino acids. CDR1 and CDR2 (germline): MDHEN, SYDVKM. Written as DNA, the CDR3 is TGTGCCAGCACAATGGGGACTTATAACACCGGGGAGCTGTTTTTT. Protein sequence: CASTMGTYNTGELFF. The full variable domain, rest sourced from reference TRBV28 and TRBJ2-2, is DVKVTQSSRYLVKRTGEKVFLECVQDMDHENMFWYRQDPGLGLRLIYFSYDVKMKEKGDIPEGYSVSREKKERFSLILESASTNQTSMYLCASTMGTYNTGELFFGEGSRLTVL.

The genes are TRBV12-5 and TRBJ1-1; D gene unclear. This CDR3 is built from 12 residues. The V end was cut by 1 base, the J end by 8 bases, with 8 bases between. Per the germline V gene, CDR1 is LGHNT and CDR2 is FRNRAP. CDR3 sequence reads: CASGLGPGEAFF. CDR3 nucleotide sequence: TGTGCTAGTGGTTTGGGACCTGGAGAAGCTTTCTTT.

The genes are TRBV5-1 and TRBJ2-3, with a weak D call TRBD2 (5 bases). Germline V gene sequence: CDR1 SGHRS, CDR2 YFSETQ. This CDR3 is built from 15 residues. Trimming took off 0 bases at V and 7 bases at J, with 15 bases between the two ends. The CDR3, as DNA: TGCGCCAGCAGCTTGGGCGGGCCTAGCCTCAATACGCAGTATTTT. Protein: CASSLGGPSLNTQYF.

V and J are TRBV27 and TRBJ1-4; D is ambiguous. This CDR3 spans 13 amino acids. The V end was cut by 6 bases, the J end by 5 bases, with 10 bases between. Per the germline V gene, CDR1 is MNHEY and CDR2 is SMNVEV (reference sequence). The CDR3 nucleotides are TGTGCCAGCAGCTACAGATCGAATGAAAAACTGTTTTTT. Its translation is CASSYRSNEKLFF. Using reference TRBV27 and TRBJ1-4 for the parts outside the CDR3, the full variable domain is EAQVTQNPRYLITVTGKKLTVTCSQNMNHEYMSWYRQDPGLGLRQIYYSMNVEVTDKGDVPEGYKVSRKEKRNFPLILESPSPNQTSLYFCASSYRSNEKLFFGSGTQLSVL.